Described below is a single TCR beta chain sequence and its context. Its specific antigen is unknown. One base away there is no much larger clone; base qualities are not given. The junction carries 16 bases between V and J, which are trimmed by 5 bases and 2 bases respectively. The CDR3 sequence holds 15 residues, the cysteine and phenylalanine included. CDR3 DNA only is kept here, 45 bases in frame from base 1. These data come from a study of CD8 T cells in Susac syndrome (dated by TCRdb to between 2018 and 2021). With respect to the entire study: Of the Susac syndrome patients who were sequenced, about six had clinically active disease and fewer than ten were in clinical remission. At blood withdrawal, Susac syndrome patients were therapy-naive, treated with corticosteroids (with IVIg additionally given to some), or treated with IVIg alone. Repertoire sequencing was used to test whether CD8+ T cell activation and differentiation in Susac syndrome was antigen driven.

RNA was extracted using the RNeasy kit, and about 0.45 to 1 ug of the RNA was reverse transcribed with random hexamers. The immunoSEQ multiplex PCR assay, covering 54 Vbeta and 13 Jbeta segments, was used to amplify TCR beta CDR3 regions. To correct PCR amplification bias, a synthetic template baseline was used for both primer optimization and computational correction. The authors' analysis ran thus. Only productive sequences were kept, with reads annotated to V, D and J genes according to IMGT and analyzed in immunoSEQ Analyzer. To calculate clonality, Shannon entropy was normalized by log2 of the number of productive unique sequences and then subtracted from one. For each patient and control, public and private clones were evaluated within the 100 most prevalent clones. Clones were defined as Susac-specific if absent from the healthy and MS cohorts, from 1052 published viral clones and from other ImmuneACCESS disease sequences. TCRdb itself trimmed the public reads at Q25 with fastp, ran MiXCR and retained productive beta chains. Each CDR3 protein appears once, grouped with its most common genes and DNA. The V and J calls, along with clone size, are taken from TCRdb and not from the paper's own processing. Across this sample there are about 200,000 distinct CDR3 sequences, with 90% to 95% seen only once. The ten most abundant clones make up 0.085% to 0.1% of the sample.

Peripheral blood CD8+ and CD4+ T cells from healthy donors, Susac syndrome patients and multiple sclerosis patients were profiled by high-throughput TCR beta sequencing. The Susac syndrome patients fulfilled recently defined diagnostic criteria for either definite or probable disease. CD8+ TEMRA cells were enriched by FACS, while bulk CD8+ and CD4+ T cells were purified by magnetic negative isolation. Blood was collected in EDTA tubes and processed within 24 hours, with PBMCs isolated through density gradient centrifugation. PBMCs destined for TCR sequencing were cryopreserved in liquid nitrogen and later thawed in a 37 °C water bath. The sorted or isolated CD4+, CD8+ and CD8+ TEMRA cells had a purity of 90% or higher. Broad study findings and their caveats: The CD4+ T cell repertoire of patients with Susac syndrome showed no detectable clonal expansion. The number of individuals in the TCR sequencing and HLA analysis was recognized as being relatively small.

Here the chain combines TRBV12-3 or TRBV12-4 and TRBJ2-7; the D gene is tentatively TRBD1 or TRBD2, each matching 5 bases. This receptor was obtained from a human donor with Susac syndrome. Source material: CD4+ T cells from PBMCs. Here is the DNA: TGTGCCAGCAGTCAACATGGGACGGCTGCCTACGAGCAGTACTTC. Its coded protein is CASSQHGTAAYEQYF.